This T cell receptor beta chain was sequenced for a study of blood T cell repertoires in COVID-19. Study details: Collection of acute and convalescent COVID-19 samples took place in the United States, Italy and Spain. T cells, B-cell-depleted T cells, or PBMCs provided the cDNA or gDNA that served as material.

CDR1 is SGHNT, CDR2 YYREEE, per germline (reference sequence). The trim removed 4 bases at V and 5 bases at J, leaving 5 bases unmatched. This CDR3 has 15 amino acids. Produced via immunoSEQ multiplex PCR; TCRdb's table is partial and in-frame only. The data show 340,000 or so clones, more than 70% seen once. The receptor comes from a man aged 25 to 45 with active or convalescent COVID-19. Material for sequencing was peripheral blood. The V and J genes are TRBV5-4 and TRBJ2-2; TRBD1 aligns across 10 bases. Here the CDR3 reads CASSPGTGVTGELFF. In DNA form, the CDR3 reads TGTGCCAGCAGCCCCGGGACAGGGGTAACCGGGGAGCTGTTTTTT.